This TCR beta chain stems from a study of glioma-infiltrating T cells. With 3 bases removed from V and 4 bases from J, the gap between germline ends came to 6 bases. Germline V gene lookup returns CDR1 SGHTA and CDR2 FQGNSA. CDR3 length equals 12 residues. Broader study findings: Tissue-blood divergence was below expectation in non-neoplastic patients, above in gliomas. Only very few CDR3 sequences appeared in both tissue and blood.

Using RNA template, CDR3s of TCR alpha and beta were amplified with iRepertoire arm-PCR. Input was roughly 95-400 ng of tissue mRNA or PBMC total RNA. Using its own MiXCR run on the multiplex PCR reads, TCRdb lists one record per CDR3 protein. The table shows more than 95,000 distinct CDR3 sequences, with 25% to 30% occurring only once. This clonotype was seen many times. Its target is not known. The sample consisted of glioma tissue, nonneoplastic brain tissue, or PBMCs (not recorded which). This TCR was sampled from a human donor with low-grade glioma or glioblastoma, undergoing nonglioma brain surgery, or in good health (not recorded which). The V gene is TRBV7-2, the J gene TRBJ1-1; no clear D gene. The CDR3 region is CASSFRVTEAFF. Here the CDR3 DNA reads TGTGCCAGCAGCTTCCGGGTCACTGAAGCTTTCTTT.